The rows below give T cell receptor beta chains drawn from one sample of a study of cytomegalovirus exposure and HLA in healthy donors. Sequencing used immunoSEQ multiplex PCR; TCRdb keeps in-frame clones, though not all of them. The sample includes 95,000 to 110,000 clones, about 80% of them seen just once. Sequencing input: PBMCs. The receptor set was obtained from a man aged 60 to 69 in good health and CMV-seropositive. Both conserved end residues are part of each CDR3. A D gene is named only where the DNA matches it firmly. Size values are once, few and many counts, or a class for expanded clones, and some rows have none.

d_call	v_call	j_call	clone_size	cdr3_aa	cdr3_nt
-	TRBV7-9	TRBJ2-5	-	CASSLTGWSQETQYF	TGTGCCAGCAGCCTAACGGGATGGAGCCAAGAGACCCAGTACTTC
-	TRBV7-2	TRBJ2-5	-	CASSLVEGTPEEETQYF	TGTGCCAGCAGCTTAGTAGAAGGGACACCCGAAGAAGAGACCCAGTACTTC
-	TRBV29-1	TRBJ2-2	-	CSVHQGTGELFF	TGCAGCGTCCACCAGGGAACCGGGGAGCTGTTTTTT
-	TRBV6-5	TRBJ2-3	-	CASSYRPEELRAQYF	TGTGCCAGCAGTTACCGTCCCGAGGAGTTGAGGGCGCAGTATTTT
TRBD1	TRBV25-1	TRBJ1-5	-	CASQGAGAGQPQHF	TGTGCCAGCCAGGGGGCAGGCGCAGGTCAGCCCCAGCATTTT
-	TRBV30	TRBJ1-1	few	CAWSSGMNTEAFF	TGTGCCTGGAGCTCAGGGATGAACACTGAAGCTTTCTTT
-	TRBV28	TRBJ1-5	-	CASSFGETYQPQHF	TGTGCCAGCAGTTTCGGGGAGACGTATCAGCCCCAGCATTTT
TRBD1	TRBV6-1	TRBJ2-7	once	CASSDGTGASYEQYF	TGTGCCAGCAGTGATGGGACAGGAGCTTCCTACGAGCAGTACTTC
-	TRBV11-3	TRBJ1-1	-	CASSLGGNTEAFF	TGTGCCAGCAGCTTAGGAGGGAACACTGAAGCTTTCTTT
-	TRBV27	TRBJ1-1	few	CASSTTPGMNTEAFF	TGTGCCAGCAGTACCACCCCAGGTATGAACACTGAAGCTTTCTTT
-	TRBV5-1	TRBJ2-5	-	CASTQQGRDRQTQYF	TGCGCCAGCACCCAACAGGGACGGGATCGCCAGACCCAGTACTTC
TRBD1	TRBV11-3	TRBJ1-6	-	CASSSGQGLNSPLHF	TGTGCCAGCAGCTCGGGACAGGGGCTTAATTCACCCCTCCACTTT
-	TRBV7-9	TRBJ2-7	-	CASSPTPKAGGYEQYF	TGTGCCAGCAGCCCAACACCAAAAGCGGGTGGTTACGAGCAGTACTTC
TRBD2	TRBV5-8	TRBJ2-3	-	CASSLRVAGDDTQYF	TGTGCCAGCAGCTTGAGAGTAGCGGGGGATGATACGCAGTATTTT
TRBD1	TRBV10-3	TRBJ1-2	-	CAISELGQELNYGYTF	TGTGCCATCAGTGAGTTGGGACAGGAGCTTAACTATGGCTACACCTTC
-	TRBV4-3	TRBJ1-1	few	CASSRRGGNTEAFF	TGCGCCAGCAGCCGGAGGGGGGGGAACACTGAAGCTTTCTTT
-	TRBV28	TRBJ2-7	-	CASSTGPYEQYF	TGTGCCAGCAGTACAGGGCCCTACGAGCAGTACTTC
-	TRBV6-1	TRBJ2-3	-	CASTPRGGVVDTQYF	TGTGCCAGCACCCCAAGGGGGGGTGTAGTAGATACGCAGTATTTT
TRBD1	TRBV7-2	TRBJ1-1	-	CASSFEGANTEAFF	TGTGCCAGCAGCTTTGAGGGGGCGAACACTGAAGCTTTCTTT
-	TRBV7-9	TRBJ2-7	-	CASSPSAGGYEQYF	TGTGCCAGCAGCCCCTCCGCAGGGGGGTACGAGCAGTACTTC
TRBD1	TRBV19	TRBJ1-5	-	CASSMTGGAFQPQHF	TGTGCCAGTAGTATGACAGGGGGCGCATTCCAGCCCCAGCATTTT
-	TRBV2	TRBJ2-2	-	CASTGDGWAGELFF	TGTGCCAGCACGGGGGACGGGTGGGCCGGGGAGCTGTTTTTT
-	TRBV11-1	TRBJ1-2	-	CAIPRGDGYTF	TGTGCCATCCCTCGCGGGGATGGCTACACCTTC
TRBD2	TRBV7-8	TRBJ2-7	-	CASSQGLAGGYEQYF	TGTGCCAGCAGCCAAGGACTAGCGGGGGGTTACGAGCAGTACTTC
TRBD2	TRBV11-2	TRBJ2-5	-	CASAGLAGQTQYF	TGTGCCAGCGCGGGACTAGCGGGACAGACCCAGTACTTC
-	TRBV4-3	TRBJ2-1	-	CASSQGDYRSYNEQFF	TGCGCCAGCAGCCAAGGCGACTATAGATCCTACAATGAGCAGTTCTTC
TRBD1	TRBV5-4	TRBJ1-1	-	CASSPGQGSTEAFF	TGTGCCAGCAGCCCGGGACAGGGGAGCACTGAAGCTTTCTTT
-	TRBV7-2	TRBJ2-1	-	CASSLARDNEQFF	TGTGCCAGCAGCTTAGCTCGGGACAATGAGCAGTTCTTC
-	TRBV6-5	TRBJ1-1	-	CASSHTYQVEAFF	TGTGCCAGCAGCCATACCTATCAGGTGGAAGCTTTCTTT
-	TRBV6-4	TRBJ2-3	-	CASSESQGSTDTQYF	TGTGCCAGCAGTGAGTCACAGGGTAGCACAGATACGCAGTATTTT
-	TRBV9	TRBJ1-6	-	CASSVGTWNSPLHF	TGTGCCAGCAGCGTAGGAACTTGGAATTCACCCCTCCACTTT
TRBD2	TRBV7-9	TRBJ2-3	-	CASSFASGGTDTQYF	TGTGCCAGCAGCTTCGCTAGCGGGGGAACAGATACGCAGTATTTT
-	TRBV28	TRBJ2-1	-	CASRPDRSSYNEQFF	TGTGCCAGCAGACCCGACAGGAGCTCCTACAATGAGCAGTTCTTC
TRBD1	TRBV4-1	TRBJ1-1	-	CASSQERAGGAWSTEAFF	TGCGCCAGCAGCCAAGAGAGGGCAGGGGGCGCTTGGAGCACTGAAGCTTTCTTT
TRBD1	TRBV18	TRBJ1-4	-	CASSPTGQLNEKLFF	TGTGCCAGCTCACCTACGGGACAGCTCAATGAAAAACTGTTTTTT
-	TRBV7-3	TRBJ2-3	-	CASSSLGPGDTQYF	TGTGCCAGCAGCTCCCTTGGGCCTGGAGATACGCAGTATTTT
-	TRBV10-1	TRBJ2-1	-	CASSDVSNEQFF	TGCGCCAGCAGTGACGTTTCCAATGAGCAGTTCTTC
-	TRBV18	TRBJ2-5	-	CASSPTEETQYF	TGTGCCAGCTCACCAACAGAAGAGACCCAGTACTTC
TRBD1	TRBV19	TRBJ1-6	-	CASSLRDRGLRGSPLHF	TGTGCCAGTAGTCTCCGGGACAGGGGGCTCCGTGGTTCACCCCTCCACTTT
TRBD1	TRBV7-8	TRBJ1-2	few	CASSSQGANYGYTF	TGTGCCAGCAGCTCACAGGGGGCTAACTATGGCTACACCTTC
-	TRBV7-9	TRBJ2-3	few	CASSPQIRTDTQYF	TGTGCCAGCAGCCCTCAGATCAGGACAGATACGCAGTATTTT
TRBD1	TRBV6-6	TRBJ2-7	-	CASSYSRQGVSYEQYF	TGTGCCAGCAGTTACTCGAGACAGGGGGTCTCCTACGAGCAGTACTTC
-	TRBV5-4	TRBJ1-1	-	CASSLDRTLMNTEAFF	TGTGCCAGCAGCTTGGACAGAACCCTTATGAACACTGAAGCTTTCTTT
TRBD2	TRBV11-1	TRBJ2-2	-	CASSPRLAGVTGELFF	TGTGCCAGCAGCCCTCGACTAGCGGGGGTGACCGGGGAGCTGTTTTTT
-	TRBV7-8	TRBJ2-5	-	CASSPLEGRRETQYF	TGTGCCAGCAGCCCGCTGGAGGGTCGGAGAGAGACCCAGTACTTC
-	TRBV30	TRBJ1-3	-	CAWRDRSSGNTIYF	TGTGCCTGGCGTGACCGGAGCTCTGGAAACACCATATATTTT
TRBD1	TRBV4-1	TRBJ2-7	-	CASSHHRAGQGDYEQYF	TGCGCCAGCAGCCACCATAGGGCGGGACAGGGGGACTACGAGCAGTACTTC
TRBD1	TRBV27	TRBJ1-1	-	CASSSGQGNTEAFF	TGTGCCAGCAGTTCGGGACAGGGTAACACTGAAGCTTTCTTT
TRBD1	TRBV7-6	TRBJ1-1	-	CASSPSTPTGTGGRGTEAFF	TGTGCCAGCAGCCCATCTACACCAACCGGGACAGGGGGTCGGGGCACTGAAGCTTTCTTT
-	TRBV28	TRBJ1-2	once	CASSLSGRVQDGYTF	TGTGCCAGCAGTTTATCCGGGAGGGTTCAGGATGGCTACACCTTC
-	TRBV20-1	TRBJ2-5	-	CSARSQETQYF	TGCAGTGCTAGGTCTCAAGAGACCCAGTACTTC
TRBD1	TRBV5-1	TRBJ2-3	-	CASSLGGQGFADTQYF	TGCGCCAGCAGCTTGGGAGGACAGGGGTTTGCAGATACGCAGTATTTT
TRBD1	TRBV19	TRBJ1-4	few	CASSAGRDSTNEKLFF	TGTGCCAGTAGTGCCGGCCGGGACAGTACTAATGAAAAACTGTTTTTT
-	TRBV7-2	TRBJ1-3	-	CASSLVAGVSGNTIYF	TGTGCCAGCAGCTTAGTTGCAGGGGTCTCTGGAAACACCATATATTTT
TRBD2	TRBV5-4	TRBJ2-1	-	CASSAPGGYNEQFF	TGTGCCAGCAGTGCCCCCGGGGGGTACAATGAGCAGTTCTTC